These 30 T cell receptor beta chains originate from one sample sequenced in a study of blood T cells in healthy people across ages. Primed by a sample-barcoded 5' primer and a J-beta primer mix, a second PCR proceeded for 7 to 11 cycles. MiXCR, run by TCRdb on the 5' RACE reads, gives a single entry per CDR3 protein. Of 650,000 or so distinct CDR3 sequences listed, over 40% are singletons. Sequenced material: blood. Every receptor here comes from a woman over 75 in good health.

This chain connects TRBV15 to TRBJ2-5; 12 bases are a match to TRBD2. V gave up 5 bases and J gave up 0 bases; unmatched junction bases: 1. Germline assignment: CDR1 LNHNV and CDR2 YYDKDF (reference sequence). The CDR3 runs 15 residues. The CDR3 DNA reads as TGTGCCACCAGCCGACTAGCGGGGGACCAAGAGACCCAGTACTTC. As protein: CATSRLAGDQETQYF.

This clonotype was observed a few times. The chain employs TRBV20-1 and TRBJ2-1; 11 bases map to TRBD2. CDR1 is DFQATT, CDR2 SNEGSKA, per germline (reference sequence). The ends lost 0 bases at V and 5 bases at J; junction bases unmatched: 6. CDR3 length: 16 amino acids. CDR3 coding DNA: TGCAGTGCTAGAGACTATAGCGGGAGGGGAAACAATGAGCAGTTCTTC. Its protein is CSARDYSGRGNNEQFF.

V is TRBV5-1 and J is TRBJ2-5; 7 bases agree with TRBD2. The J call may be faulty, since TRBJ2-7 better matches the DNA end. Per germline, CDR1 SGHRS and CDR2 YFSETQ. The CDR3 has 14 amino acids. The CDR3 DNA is TGCGCCAGCAGCCCCGGACTAGACGGGTACGAGCAGTACTTC. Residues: CASSPGLDGYEQYF.

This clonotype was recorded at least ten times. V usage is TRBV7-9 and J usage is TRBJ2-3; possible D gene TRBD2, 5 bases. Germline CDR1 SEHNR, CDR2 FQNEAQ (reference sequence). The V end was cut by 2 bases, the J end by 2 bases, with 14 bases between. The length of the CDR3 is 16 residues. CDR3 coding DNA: TGTGCCAGCAGCTTAATTGGAGCGCGGGCCACAGATACGCAGTATTTT. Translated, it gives CASSLIGARATDTQYF.

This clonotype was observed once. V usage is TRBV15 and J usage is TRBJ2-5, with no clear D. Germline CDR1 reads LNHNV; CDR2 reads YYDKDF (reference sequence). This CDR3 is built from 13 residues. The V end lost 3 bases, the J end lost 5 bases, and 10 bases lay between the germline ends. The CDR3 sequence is CATSRGLRETQYF. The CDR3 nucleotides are TGTGCCACCAGCAGGGGTCTCAGGGAGACCCAGTACTTC.

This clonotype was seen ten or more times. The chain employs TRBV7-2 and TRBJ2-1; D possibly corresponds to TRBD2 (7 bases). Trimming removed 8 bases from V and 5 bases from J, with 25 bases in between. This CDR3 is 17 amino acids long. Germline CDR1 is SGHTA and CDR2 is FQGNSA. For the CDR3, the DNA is TGTGCCAGCGGTCTTACAGGGAGACAAAGCGGGGACAATGAGCAGTTCTTC. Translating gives CASGLTGRQSGDNEQFF.

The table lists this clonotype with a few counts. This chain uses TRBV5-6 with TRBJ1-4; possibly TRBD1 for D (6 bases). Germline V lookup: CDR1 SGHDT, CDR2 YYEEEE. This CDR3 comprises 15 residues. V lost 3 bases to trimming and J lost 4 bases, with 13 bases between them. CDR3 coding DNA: TGTGCCAGCAGCTCAGGACAGCTAATTAATGAAAAACTGTTTTTT. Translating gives CASSSGQLINEKLFF.

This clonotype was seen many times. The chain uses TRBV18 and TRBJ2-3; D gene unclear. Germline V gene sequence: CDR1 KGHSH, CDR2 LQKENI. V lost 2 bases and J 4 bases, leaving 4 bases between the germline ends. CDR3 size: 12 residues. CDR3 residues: CASSPSADTQYF. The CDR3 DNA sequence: TGTGCCAGCTCACCAAGCGCAGATACGCAGTATTTT.

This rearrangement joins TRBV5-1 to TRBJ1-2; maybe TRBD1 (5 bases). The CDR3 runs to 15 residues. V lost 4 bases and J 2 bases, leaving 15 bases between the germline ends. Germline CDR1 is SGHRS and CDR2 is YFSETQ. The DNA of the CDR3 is TGCGCCAGCAGCCCCAACCCAGGGTTCAACTATGGCTACACCTTC. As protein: CASSPNPGFNYGYTF.

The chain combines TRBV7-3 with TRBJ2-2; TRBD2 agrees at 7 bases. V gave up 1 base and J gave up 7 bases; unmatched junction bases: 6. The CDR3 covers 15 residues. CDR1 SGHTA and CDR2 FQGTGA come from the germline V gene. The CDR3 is CASSLNGGEHGELFF. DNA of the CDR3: TGTGCCAGCAGCTTAAATGGGGGGGAGCACGGGGAGCTGTTTTTT.

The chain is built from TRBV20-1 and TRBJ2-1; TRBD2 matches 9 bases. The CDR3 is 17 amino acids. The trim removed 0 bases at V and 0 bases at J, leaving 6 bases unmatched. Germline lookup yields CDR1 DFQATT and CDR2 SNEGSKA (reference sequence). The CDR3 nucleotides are TGCAGTGCTAGAGATCGGGGTAGCGGGAGCTCCTACAATGAGCAGTTCTTC. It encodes CSARDRGSGSSYNEQFF.

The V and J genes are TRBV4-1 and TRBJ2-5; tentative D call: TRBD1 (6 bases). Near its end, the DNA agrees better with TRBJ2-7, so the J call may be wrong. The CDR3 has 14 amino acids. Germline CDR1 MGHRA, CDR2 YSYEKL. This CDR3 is CASSQARQVYEQYF. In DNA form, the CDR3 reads TGCGCCAGCAGCCAAGCGAGACAGGTGTACGAGCAGTACTTC.

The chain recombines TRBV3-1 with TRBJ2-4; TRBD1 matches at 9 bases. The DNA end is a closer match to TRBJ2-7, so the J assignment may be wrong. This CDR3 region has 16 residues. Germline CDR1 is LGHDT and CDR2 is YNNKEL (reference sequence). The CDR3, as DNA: TGTGCCAGCAGCCAAGGGCCGGACAGGGGATTCTACGAGCAGTACTTC. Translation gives CASSQGPDRGFYEQYF.

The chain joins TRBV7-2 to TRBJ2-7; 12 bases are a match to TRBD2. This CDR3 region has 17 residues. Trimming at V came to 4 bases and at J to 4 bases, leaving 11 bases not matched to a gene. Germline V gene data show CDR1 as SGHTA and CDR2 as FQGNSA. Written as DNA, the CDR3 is TGTGCCAGCAGCTCGCCGACTAGCGGGAGTAGGAGGTACGAGCAGTACTTC. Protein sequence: CASSSPTSGSRRYEQYF.

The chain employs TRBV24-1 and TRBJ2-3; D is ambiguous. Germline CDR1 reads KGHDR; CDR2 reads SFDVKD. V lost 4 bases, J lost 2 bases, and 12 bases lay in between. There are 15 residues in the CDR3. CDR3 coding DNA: TGTGCCACCAGTGACGCCTCTAGTGACACAGATACGCAGTATTTT. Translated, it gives CATSDASSDTDTQYF.

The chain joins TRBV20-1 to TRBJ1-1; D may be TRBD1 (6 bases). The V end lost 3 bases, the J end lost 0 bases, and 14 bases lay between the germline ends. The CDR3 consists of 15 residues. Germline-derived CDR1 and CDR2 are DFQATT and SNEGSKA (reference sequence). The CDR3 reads CSASAGAEVNTEAFF. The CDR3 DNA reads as TGCAGTGCTAGTGCGGGGGCGGAGGTGAACACTGAAGCTTTCTTT.

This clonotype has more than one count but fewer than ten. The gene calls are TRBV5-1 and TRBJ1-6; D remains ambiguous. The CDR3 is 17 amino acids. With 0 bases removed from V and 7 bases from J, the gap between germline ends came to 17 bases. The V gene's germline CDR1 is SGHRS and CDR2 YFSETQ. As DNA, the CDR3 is TGCGCCAGCAGCTTGGACAGCCAACCAAGCGGGAATTCACCCCTCCACTTT. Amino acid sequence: CASSLDSQPSGNSPLHF.

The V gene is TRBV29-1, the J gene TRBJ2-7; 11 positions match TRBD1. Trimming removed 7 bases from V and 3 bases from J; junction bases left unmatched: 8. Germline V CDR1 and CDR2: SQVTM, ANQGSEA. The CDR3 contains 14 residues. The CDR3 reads CSARDGTGGYEQYF. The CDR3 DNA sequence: TGCAGCGCCCGAGACGGGACAGGGGGCTACGAGCAGTACTTC.

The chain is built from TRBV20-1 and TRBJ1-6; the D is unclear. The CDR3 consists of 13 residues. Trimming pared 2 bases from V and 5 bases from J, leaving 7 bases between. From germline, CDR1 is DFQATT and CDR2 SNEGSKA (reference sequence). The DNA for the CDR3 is TGCAGTGCTAGACCCGGGGATAATTCACCCCTCCACTTT. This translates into CSARPGDNSPLHF.

As DNA, the CDR3 is TGTGCCAGCGGAGTCGGACTCTACGAGCAGTACTTC. Translating it yields CASGVGLYEQYF. The V and J genes are TRBV3-1 and TRBJ2-7, with D maybe TRBD2 (5 bases). V was shortened by 8 bases and J by 3 bases, with 11 bases between the two germline ends. CDR3 length equals 12 residues. Germline V gene data show CDR1 as LGHDT and CDR2 as YNNKEL (reference sequence).

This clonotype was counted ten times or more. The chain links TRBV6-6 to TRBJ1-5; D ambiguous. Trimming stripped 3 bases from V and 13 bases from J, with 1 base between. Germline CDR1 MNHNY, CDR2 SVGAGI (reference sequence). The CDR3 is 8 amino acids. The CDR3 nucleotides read TGTGCCAGCAGTTATCAGCATTTT. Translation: CASSYQHF.

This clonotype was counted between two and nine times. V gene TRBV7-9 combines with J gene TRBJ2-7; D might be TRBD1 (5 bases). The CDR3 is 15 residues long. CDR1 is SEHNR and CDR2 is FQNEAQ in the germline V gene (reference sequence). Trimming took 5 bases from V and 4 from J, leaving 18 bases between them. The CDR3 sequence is CASSPNQWGSYEQYF. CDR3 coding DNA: TGTGCCAGCAGCCCCAATCAGTGGGGCTCTTACGAGCAGTACTTC.

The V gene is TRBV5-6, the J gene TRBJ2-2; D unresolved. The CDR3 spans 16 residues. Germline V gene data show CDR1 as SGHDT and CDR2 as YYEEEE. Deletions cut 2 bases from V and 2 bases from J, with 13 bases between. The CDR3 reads CASSLKRNLNTGELFF. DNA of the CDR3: TGTGCCAGCAGCTTAAAAAGGAACCTAAACACCGGGGAGCTGTTTTTT.

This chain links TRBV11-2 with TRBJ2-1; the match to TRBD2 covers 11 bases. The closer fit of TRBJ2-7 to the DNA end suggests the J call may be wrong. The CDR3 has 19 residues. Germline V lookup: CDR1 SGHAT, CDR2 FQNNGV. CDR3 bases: TGTGCCAGCAGCTTAGAAGCAACTAGCGGGGGTAGCTCCTACAATGAGCAGTACTTC. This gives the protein CASSLEATSGGSSYNEQYF.

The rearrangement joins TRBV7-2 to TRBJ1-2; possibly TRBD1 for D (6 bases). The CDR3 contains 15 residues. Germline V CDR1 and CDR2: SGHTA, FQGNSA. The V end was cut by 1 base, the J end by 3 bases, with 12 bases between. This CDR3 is CASSLDGQPYYGYTF. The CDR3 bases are TGTGCCAGCAGCTTAGACGGACAGCCCTACTATGGCTACACCTTC.

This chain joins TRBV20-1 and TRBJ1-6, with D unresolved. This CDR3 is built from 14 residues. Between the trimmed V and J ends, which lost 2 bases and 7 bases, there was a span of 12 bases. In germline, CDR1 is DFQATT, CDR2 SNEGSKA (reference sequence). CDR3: CSARNRIGNSPLHF. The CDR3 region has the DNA TGCAGTGCTAGAAATCGTATTGGAAATTCACCCCTCCACTTT.

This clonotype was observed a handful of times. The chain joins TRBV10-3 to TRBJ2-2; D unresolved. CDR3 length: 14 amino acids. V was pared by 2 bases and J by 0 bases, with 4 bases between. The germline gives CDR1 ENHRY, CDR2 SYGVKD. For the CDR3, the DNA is TGTGCCATCAGTGAGACAGCGAACACCGGGGAGCTGTTTTTT. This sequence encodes CAISETANTGELFF.

The CDR3 loop is CASSYTFTDTQYF. The CDR3 bases are TGTGCCAGCAGTTACACTTTCACAGATACGCAGTATTTT. The V gene is TRBV6-5, the J gene TRBJ2-3; D is ambiguous. Trimming took off 2 bases at V and 2 bases at J, with 5 bases between the two ends. Germline values: CDR1 MNHEY, CDR2 SVGAGI. The CDR3 consists of 13 residues.

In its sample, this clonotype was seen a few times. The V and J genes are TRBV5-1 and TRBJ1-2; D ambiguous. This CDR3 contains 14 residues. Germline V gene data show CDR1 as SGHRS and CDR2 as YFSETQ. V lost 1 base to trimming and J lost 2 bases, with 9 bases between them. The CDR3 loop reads CASSLFRGNYGYTF. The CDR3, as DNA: TGCGCCAGCAGCTTGTTTCGGGGAAACTATGGCTACACCTTC.

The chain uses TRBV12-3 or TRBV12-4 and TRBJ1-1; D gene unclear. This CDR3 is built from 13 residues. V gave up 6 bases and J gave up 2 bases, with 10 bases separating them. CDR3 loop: CASSWEQNTEAFF. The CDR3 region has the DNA TGTGCCAGCAGCTGGGAACAAAACACTGAAGCTTTCTTT.